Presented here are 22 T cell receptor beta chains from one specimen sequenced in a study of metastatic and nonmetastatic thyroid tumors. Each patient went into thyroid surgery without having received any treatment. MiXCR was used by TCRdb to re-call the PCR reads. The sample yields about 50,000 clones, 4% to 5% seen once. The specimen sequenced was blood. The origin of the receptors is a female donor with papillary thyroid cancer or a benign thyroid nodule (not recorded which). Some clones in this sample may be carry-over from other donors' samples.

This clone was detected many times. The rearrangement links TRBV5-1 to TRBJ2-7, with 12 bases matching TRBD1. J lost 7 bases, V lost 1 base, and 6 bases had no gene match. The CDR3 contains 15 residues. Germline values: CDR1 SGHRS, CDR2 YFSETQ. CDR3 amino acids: CASSLQGQGAREQYF. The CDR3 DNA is TGCGCCAGCAGCTTGCAGGGACAGGGGGCGAGGGAGCAGTACTTC.

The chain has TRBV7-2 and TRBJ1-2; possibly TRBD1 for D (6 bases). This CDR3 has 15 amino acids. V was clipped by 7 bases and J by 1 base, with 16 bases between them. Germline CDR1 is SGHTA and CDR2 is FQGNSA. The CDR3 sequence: CASIKYREGNYGYTF. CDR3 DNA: TGTGCCAGCATCAAGTACAGGGAGGGTAACTATGGCTACACCTTC.

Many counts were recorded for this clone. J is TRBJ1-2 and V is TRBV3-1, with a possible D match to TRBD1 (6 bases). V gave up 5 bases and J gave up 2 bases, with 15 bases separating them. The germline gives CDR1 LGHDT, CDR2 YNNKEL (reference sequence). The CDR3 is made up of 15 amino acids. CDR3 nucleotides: TGTGCCAGCAGCGTTTCCACCGGACAGAACTATGGCTACACCTTC. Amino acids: CASSVSTGQNYGYTF.

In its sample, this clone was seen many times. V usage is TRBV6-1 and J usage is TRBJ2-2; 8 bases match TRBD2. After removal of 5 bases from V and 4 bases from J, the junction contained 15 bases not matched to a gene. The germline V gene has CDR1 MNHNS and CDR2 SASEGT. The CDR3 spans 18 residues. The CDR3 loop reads CASSTGDSGAVGTGELFF. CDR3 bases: TGTGCCAGCAGTACCGGGGATAGCGGGGCGGTGGGCACCGGGGAGCTGTTTTTT.

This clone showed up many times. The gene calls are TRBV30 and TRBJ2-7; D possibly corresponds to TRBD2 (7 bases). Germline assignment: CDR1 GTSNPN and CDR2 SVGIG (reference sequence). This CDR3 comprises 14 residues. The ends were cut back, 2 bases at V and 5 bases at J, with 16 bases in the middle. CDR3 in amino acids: CAWSNQRGGDEQYF. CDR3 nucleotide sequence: TGTGCCTGGAGTAACCAGAGGGGGGGGGACGAGCAGTACTTC.

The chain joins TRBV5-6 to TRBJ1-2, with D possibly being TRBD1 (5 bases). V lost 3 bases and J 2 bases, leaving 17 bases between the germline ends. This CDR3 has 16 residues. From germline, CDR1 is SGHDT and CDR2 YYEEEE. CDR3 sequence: CASSSLTASTNYGYTF. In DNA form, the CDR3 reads TGTGCCAGCAGCTCCCTGACAGCCTCCACAAACTATGGCTACACCTTC.

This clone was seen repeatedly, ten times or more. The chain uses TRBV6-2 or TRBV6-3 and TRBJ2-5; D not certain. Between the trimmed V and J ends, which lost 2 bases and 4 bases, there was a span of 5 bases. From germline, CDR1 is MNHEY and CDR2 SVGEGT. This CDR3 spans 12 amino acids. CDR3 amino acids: CASSYIAETQYF. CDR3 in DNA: TGTGCCAGCAGTTACATCGCAGAGACCCAGTACTTC.

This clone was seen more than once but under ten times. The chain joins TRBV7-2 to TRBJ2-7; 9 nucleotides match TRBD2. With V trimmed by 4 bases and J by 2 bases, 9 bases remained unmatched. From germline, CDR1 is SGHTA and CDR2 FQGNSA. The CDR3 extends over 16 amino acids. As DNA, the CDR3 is TGTGCCAGCAGCTGGGCCCCTAGCGGGGACCCCTACGAGCAGTACTTC. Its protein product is CASSWAPSGDPYEQYF.

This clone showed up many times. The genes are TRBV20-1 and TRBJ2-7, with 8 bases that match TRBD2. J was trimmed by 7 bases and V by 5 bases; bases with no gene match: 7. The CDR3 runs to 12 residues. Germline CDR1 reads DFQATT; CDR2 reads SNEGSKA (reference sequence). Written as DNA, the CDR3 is TGCAGTGCTCGAGGACTAGCTCGGGAGCAGTACTTC. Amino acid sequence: CSARGLAREQYF.

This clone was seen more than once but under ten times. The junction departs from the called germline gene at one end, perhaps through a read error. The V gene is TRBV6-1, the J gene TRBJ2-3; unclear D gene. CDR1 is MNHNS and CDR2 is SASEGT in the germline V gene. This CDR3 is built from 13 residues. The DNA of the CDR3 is TGTGCCAGCAGTGATAAGACCACATATACGCAGTATTTT. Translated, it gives CASSDKTTYTQYF.

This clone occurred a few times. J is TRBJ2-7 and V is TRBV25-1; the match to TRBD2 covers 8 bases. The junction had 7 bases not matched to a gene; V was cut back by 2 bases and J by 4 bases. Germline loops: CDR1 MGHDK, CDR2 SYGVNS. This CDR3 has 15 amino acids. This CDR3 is CASSEVSGISYEQYF. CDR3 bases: TGTGCCAGCAGTGAAGTTAGCGGGATTTCATACGAGCAGTACTTC.

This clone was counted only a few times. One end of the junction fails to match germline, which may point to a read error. Here the CDR3 reads CASSLTSSSYEQYF. The CDR3 bases are TGTGCTAGCAGCTTGACTAGCTCATCCTACGAGCAGTACTTC. The chain has TRBV7-7 and TRBJ2-7; 7 nucleotides align to TRBD2. Germline loops: CDR1 SSHAT, CDR2 FNYEAQ (reference sequence). The CDR3 spans 14 residues.

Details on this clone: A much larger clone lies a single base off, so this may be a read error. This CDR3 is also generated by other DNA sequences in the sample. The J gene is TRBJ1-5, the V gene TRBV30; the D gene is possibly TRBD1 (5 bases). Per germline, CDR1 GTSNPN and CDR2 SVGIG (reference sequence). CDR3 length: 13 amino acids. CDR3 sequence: CAWSQGGNQPQHF. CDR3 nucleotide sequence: TGCGCCTGGAGCCAGGGCGGCAATCAGCCCCAGCATTTT.

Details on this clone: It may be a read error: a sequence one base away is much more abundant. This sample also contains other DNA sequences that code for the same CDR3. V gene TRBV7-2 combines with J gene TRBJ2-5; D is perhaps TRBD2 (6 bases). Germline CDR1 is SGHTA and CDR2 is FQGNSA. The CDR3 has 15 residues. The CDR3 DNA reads TGTGCCAGCAGCCCATCTCAGGGACTGACGGAGACCCAATACTTC. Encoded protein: CASSPSQGLTETQYF.

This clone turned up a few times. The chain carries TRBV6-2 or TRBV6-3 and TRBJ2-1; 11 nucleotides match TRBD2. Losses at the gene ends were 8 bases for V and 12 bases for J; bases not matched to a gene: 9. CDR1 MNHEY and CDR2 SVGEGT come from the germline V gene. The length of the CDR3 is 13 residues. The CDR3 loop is CASGGGLAGWQFF. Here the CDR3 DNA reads TGTGCCAGCGGGGGTGGACTAGCGGGTTGGCAGTTCTTC.

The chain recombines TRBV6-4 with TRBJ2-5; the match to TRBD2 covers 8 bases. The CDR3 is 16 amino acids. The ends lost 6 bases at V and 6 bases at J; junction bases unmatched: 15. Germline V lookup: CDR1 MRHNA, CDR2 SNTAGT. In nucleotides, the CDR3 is TGTGCCAGCAGCCAAGATCCCGGGAGGGCCAGGAAGACCCAGTACTTC. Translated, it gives CASSQDPGRARKTQYF.

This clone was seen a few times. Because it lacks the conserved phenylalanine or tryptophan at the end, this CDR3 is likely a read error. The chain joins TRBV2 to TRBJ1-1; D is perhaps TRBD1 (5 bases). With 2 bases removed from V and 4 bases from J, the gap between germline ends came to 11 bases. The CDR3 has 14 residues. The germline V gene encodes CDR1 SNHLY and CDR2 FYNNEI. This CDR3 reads CASSESQGTTEAFL. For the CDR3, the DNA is TGTGCCAGCAGTGAAAGTCAGGGTACCACTGAAGCTTTCCTT.

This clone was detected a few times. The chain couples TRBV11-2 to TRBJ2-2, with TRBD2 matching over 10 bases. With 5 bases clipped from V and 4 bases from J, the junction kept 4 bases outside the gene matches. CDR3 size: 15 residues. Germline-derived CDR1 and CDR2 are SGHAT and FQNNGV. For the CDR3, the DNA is TGTGCCAGCAGCCGACTAGCGGGTCCCACCGGGGAGCTGTTTTTT. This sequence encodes CASSRLAGPTGELFF.

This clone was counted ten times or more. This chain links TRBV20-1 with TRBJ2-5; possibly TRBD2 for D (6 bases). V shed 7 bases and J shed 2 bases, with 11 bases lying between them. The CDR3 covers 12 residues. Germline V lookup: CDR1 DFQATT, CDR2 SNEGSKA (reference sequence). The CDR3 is CSVGRGQETQYF. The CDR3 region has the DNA TGCAGTGTCGGACGGGGGCAAGAGACCCAGTACTTC.

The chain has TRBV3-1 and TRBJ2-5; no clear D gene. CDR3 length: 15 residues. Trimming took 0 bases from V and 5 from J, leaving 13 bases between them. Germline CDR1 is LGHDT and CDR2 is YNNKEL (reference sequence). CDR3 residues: CASSQEVSGPETQYF. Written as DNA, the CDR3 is TGTGCCAGCAGCCAAGAAGTATCAGGTCCGGAGACCCAGTACTTC.

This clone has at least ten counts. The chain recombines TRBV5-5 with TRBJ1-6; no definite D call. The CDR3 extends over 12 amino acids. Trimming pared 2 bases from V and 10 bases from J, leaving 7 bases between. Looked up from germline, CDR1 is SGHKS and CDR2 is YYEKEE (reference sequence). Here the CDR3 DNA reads TGTGCCAGCAGCTTTGTCGGCTCACCCCTCCACTTT. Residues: CASSFVGSPLHF.

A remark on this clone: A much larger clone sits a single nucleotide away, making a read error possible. The CDR3 DNA follows: TGTGCCTGGAGTCGACAGGGGTCCGGTGAAGCTTTCTTT. Translation: CAWSRQGSGEAFF. The rearrangement links TRBV30 to TRBJ1-1, with TRBD1 matching 8 bases. Trimming cost V 2 bases and J 7 bases; bases outside gene matches: 6. This CDR3 spans 13 amino acids. Germline V CDR1 and CDR2: GTSNPN, SVGIG (reference sequence).